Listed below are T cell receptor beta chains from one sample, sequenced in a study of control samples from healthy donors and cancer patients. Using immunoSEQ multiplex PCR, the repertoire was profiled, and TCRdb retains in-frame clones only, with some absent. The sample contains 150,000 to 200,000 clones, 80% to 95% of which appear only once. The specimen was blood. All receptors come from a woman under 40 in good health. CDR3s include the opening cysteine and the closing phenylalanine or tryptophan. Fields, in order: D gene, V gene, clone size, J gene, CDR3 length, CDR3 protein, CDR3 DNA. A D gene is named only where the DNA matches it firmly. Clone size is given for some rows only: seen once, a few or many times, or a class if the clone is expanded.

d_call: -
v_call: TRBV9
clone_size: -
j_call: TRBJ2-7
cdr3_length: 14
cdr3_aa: CASSVEGSNYEQYF
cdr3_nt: TGTGCCAGCAGCGTAGAGGGCAGTAATTACGAGCAGTACTTC

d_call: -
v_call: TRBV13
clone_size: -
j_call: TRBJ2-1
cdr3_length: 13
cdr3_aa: CASSPHTGNEQFF
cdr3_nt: TGTGCCAGCAGCCCACATACTGGAAATGAGCAGTTCTTC

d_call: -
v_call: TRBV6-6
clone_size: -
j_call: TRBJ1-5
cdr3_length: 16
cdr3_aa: CASSPRQLLSNQPQHF
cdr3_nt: TGTGCCAGCAGCCCAAGACAGCTCCTTAGCAATCAGCCCCAGCATTTT

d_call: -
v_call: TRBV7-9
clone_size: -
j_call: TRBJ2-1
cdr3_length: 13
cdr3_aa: CASSSESWGEQFF
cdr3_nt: TGTGCCAGCAGCTCCGAAAGTTGGGGTGAGCAGTTCTTC

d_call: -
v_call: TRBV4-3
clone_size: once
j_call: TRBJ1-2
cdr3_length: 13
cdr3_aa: CASSRRLGDGYTF
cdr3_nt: TGCGCCAGCAGCCGGCGGTTGGGGGATGGCTACACCTTC

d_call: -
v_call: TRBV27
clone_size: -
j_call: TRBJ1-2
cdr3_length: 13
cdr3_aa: CASSAEPIYGYTF
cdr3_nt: TGTGCCAGCAGTGCGGAGCCTATATATGGCTACACCTTC

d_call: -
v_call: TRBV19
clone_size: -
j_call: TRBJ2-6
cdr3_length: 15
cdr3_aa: CASSIGTAGANVLTF
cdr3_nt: TGTGCCAGTAGTATCGGGACGGCTGGGGCCAACGTCCTGACTTTC

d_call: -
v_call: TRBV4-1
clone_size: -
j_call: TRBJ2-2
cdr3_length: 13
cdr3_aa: CASSSGRTGELFF
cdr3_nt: TGCGCCAGCAGTTCCGGCCGGACCGGGGAGCTGTTTTTT

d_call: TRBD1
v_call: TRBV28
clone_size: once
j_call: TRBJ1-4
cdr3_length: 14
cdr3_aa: CASSPGGASEKLFF
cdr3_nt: TGTGCCAGCAGTCCAGGGGGCGCGAGTGAAAAACTGTTTTTT

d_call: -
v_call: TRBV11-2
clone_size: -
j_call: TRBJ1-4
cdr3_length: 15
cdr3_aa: CASSLIGAANEKLFF
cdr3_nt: TGTGCCAGCAGCTTAATCGGGGCGGCTAATGAAAAACTGTTTTTT

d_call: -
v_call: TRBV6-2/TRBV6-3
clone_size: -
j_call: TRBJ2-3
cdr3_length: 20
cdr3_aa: CASSPLQGRIAGDTTDTQYF
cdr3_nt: TGTGCCAGCAGCCCATTACAGGGGAGAATTGCGGGAGATACCACAGATACGCAGTATTTT

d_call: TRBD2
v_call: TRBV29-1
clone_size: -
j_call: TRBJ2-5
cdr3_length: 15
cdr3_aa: CSVSTSGRAGETQYF
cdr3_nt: TGCAGCGTTTCGACTAGCGGGAGGGCCGGTGAGACCCAGTACTTC

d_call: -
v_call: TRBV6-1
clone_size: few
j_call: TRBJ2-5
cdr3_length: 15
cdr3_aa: CASSEAIGGQETQYF
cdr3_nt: TGTGCCAGCAGTGAAGCGATAGGGGGACAAGAGACCCAGTACTTC

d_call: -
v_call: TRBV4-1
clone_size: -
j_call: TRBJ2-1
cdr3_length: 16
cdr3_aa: CASSLRSGGTYNEQFF
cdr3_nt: TGCGCCAGCAGCCTCCGAAGCGGAGGCACCTACAATGAGCAGTTCTTC

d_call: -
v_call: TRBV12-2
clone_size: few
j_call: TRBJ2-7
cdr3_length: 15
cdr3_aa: CASRLAPAGGYEQYF
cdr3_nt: TGTGCAAGTCGCTTAGCGCCGGCAGGGGGCTACGAGCAGTACTTC

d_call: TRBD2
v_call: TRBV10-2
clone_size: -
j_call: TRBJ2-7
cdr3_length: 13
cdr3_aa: CASSLAGVNEQYF
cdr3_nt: TGCGCCAGCAGCCTAGCGGGAGTTAACGAGCAGTACTTC

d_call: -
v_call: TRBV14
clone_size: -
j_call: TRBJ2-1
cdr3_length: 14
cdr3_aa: CASSQFSGEYEQFF
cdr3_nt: TGTGCCAGCAGCCAGTTTAGCGGAGAATATGAGCAGTTCTTC

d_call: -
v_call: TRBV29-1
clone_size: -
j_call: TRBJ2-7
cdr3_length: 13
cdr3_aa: CSVQGRFSYEQYF
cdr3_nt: TGCAGCGTACAGGGGAGGTTCTCCTACGAGCAGTACTTC

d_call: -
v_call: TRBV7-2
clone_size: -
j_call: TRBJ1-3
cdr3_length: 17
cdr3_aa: CASSLRAYDSSGNTIYF
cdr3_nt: TGTGCCAGCAGCTTAAGGGCCTACGACTCCTCTGGAAACACCATATATTTT

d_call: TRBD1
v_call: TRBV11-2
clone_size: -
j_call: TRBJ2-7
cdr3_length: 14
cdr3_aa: CASSFDRGPYEQYF
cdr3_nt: TGTGCCAGCAGCTTCGACAGGGGTCCCTACGAGCAGTACTTC

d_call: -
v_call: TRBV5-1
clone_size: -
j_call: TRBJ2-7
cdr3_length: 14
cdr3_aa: CASSLDAGAYEQYF
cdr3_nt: TGCGCCAGCAGCTTGGATGCCGGGGCCTACGAGCAGTACTTC

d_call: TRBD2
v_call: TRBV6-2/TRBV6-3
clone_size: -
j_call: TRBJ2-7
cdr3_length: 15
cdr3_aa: CASSYESGSLFEQYF
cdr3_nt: TGTGCCAGCAGTTATGAGAGCGGGAGCCTTTTTGAGCAGTACTTC

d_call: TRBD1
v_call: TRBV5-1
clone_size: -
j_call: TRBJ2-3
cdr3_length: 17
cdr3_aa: CASSLGTGTGGTDTQYF
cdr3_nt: TGCGCCAGCAGCTTGGGGACAGGGACTGGCGGCACAGATACGCAGTATTTT

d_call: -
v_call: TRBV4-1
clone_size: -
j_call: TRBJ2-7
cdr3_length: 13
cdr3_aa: CASSQQQGYEQYF
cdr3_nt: TGCGCCAGCAGCCAACAACAGGGCTACGAGCAGTACTTC

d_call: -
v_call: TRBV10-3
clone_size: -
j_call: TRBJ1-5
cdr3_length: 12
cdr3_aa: CAISDGVQPQHF
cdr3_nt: TGTGCCATCAGTGATGGGGTTCAGCCCCAGCATTTT

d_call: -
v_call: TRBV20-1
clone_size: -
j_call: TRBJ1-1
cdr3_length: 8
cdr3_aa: CSASVAFF
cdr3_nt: TGCAGTGCTAGCGTCGCTTTCTTT

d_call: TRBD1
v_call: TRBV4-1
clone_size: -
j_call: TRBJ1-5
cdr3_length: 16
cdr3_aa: CASSQLDRGPNQPQHF
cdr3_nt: TGCGCCAGCAGCCAACTAGACAGGGGGCCTAATCAGCCCCAGCATTTT